This T cell receptor beta chain was recorded in a study of T-cell memory formation after mild COVID-19. In the study overall: Each donor largely had its own TCR clusters. Whole-study findings and limits: Clones that got smaller from day 15 to 85 had even CD4/CD8, while clones growing later tipped toward CD4+.

This clonotype was detected many times. What it binds is not known. V gave up 1 base and J gave up 3 bases, with 5 bases separating them. The CDR3 totals 13 residues. Germline V CDR1 and CDR2: LGHDT, YNNKEL (reference sequence). TCRdb ran MiXCR on the 5' RACE reads and lists one entry per CDR3 protein. The data contain about 62,000 distinct CDR3 sequences, roughly 9.9% of them singletons. The source of this sequence is a man aged 18 to 35 who had mild COVID-19 (a few samples of this study predate the infection). Cell type and time point are not known. Source material: PBMCs or a T cell subset sorted from them (not recorded which). The chain couples TRBV3-1 to TRBJ2-3; D gene ambiguous. This CDR3 reads CASSQVTTDTQYF. In DNA form, the CDR3 reads TGTGCCAGCAGCCAAGTAACAACAGATACGCAGTATTTT.